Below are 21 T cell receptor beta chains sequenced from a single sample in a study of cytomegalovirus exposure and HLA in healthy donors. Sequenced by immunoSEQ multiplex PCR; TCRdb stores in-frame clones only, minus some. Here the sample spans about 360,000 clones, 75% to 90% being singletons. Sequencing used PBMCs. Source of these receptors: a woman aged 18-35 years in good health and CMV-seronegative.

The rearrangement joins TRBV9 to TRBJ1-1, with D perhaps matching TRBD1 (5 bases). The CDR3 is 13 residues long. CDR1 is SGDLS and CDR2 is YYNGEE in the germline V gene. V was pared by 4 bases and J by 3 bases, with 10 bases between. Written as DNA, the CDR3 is TGTGCCAGCAGCTTCGACAGCGACACTGAAGCTTTCTTT. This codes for CASSFDSDTEAFF. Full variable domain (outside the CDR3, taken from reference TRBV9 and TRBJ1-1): DSGVTQTPKHLITATGQRVTLRCSPRSGDLSVYWYQQSLDQGLQFLIQYYNGEERAKGNILERFSAQQFPDLHSELNLSSLELGDSALYFCASSFDSDTEAFFGQGTRLTVV.

CDR3 bases: TGTGCCAGCAGCCGACCTACAGGGGTTGGGAACACTGAAGCTTTCTTT. Protein: CASSRPTGVGNTEAFF. The chain joins TRBV5-6 to TRBJ1-1; 7 bases are a match to TRBD1. The germline gives CDR1 SGHDT, CDR2 YYEEEE. The CDR3 covers 16 residues. The trim removed 4 bases at V and 1 base at J, leaving 10 bases unmatched.

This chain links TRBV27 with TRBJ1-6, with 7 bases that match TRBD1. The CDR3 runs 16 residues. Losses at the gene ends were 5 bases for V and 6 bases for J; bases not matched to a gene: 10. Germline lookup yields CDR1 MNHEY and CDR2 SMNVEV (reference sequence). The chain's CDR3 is CASSITEGARNSPLHF. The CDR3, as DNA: TGTGCCAGCAGTATCACTGAGGGGGCCCGTAATTCACCCCTCCACTTT.

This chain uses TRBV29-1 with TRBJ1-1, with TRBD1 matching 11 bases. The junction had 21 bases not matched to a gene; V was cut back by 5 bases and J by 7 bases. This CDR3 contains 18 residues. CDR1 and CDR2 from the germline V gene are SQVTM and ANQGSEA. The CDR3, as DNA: TGCAGCGTTACCCAAGCCAGCTTGGGGACAGGGGGGCTGGTTGAAGCTTTCTTT. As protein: CSVTQASLGTGGLVEAFF.

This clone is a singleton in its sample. The CDR3 spells CASSPGQVTNEQFF. The CDR3 DNA sequence: TGTGCCAGCAGCCCCGGACAGGTCACGAATGAGCAGTTCTTC. This sequence joins TRBV5-4 and TRBJ2-1; 7 bases align to TRBD1. This CDR3 is built from 14 residues. In germline, CDR1 is SGHNT, CDR2 YYREEE (reference sequence). V was pared by 4 bases and J by 7 bases, with 8 bases of the junction left unmatched.

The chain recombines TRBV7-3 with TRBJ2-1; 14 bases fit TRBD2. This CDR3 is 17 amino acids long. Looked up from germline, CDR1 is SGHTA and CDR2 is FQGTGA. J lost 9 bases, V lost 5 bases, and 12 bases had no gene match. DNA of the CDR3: TGTGCCAGCAGCCCCCGACCGGGACTAGCGGGAGTGGGTGAGCAGTTCTTC. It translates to CASSPRPGLAGVGEQFF.

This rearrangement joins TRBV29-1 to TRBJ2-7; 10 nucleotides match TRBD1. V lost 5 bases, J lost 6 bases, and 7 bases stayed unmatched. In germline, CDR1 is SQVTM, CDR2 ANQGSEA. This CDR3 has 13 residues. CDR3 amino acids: CSVLDRGSGEQYF. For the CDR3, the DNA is TGCAGCGTTTTGGACAGGGGGTCCGGCGAGCAGTACTTC.

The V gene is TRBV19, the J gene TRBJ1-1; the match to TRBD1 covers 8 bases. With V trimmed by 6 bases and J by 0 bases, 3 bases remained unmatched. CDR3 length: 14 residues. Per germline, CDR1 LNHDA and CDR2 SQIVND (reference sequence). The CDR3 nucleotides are TGTGCCAGTAGAGGACAGGGCATGAACACTGAAGCTTTCTTT. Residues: CASRGQGMNTEAFF.

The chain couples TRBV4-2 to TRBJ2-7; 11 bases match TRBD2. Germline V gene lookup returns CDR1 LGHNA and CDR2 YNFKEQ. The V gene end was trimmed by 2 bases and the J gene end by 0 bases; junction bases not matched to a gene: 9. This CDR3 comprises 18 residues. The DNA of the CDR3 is TGTGCCAGCAGCCAACCTGGACTAGCGGGTAGCAGCTCCTACGAGCAGTACTTC. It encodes CASSQPGLAGSSSYEQYF.

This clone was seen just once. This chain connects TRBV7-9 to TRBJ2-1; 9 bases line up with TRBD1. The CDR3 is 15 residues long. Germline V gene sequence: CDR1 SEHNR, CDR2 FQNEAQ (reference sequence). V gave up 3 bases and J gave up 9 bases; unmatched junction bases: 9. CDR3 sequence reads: CASSFGTGFSAEQFF. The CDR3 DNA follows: TGTGCCAGCAGCTTCGGGACAGGGTTTTCGGCTGAGCAGTTCTTC.

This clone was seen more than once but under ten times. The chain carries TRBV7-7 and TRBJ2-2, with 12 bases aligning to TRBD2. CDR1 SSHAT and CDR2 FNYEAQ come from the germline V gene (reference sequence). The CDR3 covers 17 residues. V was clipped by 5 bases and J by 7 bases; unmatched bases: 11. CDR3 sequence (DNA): TGTGCCAGCAGCCCCGGACTAGCGGGGATTGGGGACGGGGAGCTGTTTTTT. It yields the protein CASSPGLAGIGDGELFF.

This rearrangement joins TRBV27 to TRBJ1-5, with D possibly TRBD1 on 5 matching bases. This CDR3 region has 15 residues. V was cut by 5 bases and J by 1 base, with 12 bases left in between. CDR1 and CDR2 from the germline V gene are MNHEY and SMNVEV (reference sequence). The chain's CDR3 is CASSLSRGSNQPQHF. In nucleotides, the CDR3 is TGTGCCAGCAGTCTCAGCCGGGGGAGCAATCAGCCCCAGCATTTT.

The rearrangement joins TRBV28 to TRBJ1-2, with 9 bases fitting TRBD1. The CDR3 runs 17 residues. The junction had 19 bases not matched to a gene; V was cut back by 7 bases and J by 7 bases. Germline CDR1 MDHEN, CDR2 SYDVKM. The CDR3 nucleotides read TGTGCCAGCAATGCCGGGACAGGGTCCCTCCTAGTAGGTGGCTACACCTTC. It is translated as CASNAGTGSLLVGGYTF.

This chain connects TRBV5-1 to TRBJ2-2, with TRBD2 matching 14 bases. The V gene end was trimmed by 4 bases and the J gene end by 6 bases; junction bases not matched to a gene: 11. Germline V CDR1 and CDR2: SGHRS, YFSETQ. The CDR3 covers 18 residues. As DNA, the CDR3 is TGCGCCAGCAGCCGGGGACTAGCGGGGGACCCCGTCTCCGGGGAGCTGTTTTTT. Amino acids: CASSRGLAGDPVSGELFF. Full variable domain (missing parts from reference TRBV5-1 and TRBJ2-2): KAGVTQTPRYLIKTRGQQVTLSCSPISGHRSVSWYQQTPGQGLQFLFEYFSETQRNKGNFPGRFSGRQFSNSRSEMNVSTLELGDSALYLCASSRGLAGDPVSGELFFGEGSRLTVL.

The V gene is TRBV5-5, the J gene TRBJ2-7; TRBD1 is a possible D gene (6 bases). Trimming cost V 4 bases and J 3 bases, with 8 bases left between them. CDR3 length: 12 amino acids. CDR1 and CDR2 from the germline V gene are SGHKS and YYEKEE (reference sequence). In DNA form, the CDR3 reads TGTGCCAGCAGCCGCAGGGGCTACGAGCAGTACTTC. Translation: CASSRRGYEQYF. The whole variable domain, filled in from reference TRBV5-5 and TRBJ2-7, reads DAGVTQSPTHLIKTRGQQVTLRCSPISGHKSVSWYQQVLGQGPQFIFQYYEKEERGRGNFPDRFSARQFPNYSSELNVNALLLGDSALYLCASSRRGYEQYFGPGTRLTVT.

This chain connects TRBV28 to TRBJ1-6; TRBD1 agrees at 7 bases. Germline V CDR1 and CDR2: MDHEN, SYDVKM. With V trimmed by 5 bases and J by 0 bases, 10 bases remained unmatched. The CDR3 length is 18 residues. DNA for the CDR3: TGTGCCAGCAGTAAAGGGGGCCTTTTGAGCTCCTATAATTCACCCCTCCACTTT. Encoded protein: CASSKGGLLSSYNSPLHF. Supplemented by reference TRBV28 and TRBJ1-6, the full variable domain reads DVKVTQSSRYLVKRTGEKVFLECVQDMDHENMFWYRQDPGLGLRLIYFSYDVKMKEKGDIPEGYSVSREKKERFSLILESASTNQTSMYLCASSKGGLLSSYNSPLHFGNGTRLTVT.

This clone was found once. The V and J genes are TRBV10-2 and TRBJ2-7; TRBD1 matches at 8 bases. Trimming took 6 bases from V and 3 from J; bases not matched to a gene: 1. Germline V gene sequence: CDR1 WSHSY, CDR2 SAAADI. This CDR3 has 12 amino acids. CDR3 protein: CASRDRDYEQYF. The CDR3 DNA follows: TGCGCCAGCAGGGACAGGGACTACGAGCAGTACTTC.

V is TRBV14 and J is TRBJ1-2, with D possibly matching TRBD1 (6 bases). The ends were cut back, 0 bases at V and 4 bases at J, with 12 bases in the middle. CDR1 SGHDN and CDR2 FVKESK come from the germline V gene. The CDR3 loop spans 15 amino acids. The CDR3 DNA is TGTGCCAGCAGCCAAGATTTAACAGGGATCTATGGCTACACCTTC. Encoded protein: CASSQDLTGIYGYTF.

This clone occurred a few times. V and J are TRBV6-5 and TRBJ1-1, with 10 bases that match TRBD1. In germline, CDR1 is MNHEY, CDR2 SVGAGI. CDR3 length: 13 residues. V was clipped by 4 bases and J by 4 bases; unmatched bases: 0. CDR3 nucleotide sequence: TGTGCCAGCAGTTGGACAGGGGGCACTGAAGCTTTCTTT. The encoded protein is CASSWTGGTEAFF.

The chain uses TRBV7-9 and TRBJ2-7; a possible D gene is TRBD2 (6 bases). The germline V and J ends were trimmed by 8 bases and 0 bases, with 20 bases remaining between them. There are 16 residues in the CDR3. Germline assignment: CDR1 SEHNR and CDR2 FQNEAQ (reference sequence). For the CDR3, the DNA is TGTGCCAGCGCTTCCCCCTTAACGGGGGTCTCCTACGAGCAGTACTTC. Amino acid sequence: CASASPLTGVSYEQYF. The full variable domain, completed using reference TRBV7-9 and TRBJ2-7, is DTGVSQNPRHKITKRGQNVTFRCDPISEHNRLYWYRQTLGQGPEFLTYFQNEAQLEKSRLLSDRFSAERPKGSFSTLEIQRTEQGDSAMYLCASASPLTGVSYEQYFGPGTRLTVT.

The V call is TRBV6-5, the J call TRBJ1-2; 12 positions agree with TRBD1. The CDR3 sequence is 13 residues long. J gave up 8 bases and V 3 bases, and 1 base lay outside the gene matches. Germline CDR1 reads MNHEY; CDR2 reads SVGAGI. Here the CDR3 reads CASSYGTGGGYTF. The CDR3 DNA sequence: TGTGCCAGCAGTTATGGGACAGGGGGCGGCTACACCTTC.